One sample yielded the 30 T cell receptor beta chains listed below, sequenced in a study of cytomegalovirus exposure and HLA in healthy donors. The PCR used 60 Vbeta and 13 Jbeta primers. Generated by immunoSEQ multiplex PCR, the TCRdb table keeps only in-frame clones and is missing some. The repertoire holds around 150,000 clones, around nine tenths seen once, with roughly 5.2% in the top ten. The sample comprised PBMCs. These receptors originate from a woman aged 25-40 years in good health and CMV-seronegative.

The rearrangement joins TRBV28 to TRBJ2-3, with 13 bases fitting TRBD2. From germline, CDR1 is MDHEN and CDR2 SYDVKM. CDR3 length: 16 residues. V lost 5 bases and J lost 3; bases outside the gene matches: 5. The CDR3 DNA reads TGTGCCAGCAGTCGGACTAGCGGGAGTGGTACAGATACGCAGTATTTT. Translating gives CASSRTSGSGTDTQYF.

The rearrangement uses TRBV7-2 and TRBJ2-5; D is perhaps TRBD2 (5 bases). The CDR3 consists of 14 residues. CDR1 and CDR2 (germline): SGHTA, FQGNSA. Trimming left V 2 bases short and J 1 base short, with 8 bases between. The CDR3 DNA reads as TGTGCCAGCAGCTTAAACGGACTCCAAGAGACCCAGTACTTC. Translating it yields CASSLNGLQETQYF.

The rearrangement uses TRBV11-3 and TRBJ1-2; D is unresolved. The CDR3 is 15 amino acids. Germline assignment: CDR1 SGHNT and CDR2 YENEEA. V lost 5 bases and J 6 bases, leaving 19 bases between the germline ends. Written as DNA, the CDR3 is TGTGCCAGCAGCCGACCGGGATCCGACCGGGATGGCTACACCTTC. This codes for CASSRPGSDRDGYTF. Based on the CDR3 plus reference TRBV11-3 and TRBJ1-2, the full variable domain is EAGVVQSPRYKIIEKKQPVAFWCNPISGHNTLYWYLQNLGQGPELLIRYENEEAVDDSQLPKDRFSAERLKGVDSTLKIQPAELGDSAVYLCASSRPGSDRDGYTFGSGTRLTVV.

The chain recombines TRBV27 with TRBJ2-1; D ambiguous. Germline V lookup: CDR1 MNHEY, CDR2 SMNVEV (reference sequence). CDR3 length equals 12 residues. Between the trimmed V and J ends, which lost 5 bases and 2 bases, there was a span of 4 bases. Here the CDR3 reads CASSPTYNEQFF. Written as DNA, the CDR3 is TGTGCCAGCAGTCCCACCTACAATGAGCAGTTCTTC.

The CDR3 protein is CASSSPDREQETQYF. The CDR3 DNA follows: TGTGCCAGCAGCTCCCCGGACAGGGAACAAGAGACCCAGTACTTC. This chain uses TRBV7-9 with TRBJ2-5; 8 nucleotides line up with TRBD1. The CDR3 runs to 15 residues. The ends lost 4 bases at V and 2 bases at J; junction bases unmatched: 6. The germline CDR1 and CDR2 sequences are SEHNR and FQNEAQ (reference sequence).

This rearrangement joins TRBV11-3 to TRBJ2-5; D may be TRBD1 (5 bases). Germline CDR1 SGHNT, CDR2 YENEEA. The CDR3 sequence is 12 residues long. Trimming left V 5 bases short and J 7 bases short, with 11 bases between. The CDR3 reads CASSAGFGTQYF. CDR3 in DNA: TGTGCCAGCAGCGCAGGGTTTGGGACCCAGTACTTC.

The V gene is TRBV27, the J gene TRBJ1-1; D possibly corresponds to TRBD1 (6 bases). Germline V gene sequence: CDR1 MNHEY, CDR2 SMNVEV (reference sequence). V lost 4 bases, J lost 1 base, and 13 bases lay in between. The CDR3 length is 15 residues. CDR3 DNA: TGTGCCAGCAGTTCGAAGACAGGCCAGAACACTGAAGCTTTCTTT. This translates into CASSSKTGQNTEAFF.

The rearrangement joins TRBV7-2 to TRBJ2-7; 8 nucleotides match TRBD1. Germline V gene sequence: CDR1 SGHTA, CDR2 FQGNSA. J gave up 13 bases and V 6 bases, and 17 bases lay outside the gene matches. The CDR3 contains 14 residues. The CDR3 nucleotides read TGTGCCAGCAGTTACATGCCGACGGACAGGGACCCTTACTTC. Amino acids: CASSYMPTDRDPYF.

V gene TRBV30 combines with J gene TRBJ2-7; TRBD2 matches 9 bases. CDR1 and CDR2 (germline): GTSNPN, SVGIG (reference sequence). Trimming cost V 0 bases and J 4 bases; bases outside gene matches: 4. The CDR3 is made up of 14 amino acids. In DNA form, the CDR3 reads TGTGCCTGGAGTGTATCTAGCGGGAAGTACGAGCAGTACTTC. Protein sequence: CAWSVSSGKYEQYF.

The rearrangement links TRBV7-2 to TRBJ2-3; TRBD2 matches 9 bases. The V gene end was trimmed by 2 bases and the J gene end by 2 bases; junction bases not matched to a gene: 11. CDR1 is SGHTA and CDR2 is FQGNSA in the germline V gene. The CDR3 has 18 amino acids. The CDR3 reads CASSLKAGGPGYTDTQYF. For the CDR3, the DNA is TGTGCCAGCAGCTTAAAGGCGGGAGGGCCTGGGTACACAGATACGCAGTATTTT.

The CDR3 nucleotides are TGTGCCAGCAGCTTAGGTCAATCAGATACGCAGTATTTT. Residues: CASSLGQSDTQYF. V usage is TRBV7-9 and J usage is TRBJ2-3; D gene uncertain. The CDR3 runs 13 residues. Germline-derived CDR1 and CDR2 are SEHNR and FQNEAQ (reference sequence). Trimming pared 1 base from V and 4 bases from J, leaving 6 bases between.

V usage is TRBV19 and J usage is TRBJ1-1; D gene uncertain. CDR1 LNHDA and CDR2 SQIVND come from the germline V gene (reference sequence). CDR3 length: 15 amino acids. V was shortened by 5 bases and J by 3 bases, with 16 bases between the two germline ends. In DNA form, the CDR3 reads TGTGCCAGTAGTCGACCGACAAGCATTGACACTGAAGCTTTCTTT. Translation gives CASSRPTSIDTEAFF. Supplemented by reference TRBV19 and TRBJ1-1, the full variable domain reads DGGITQSPKYLFRKEGQNVTLSCEQNLNHDAMYWYRQDPGQGLRLIYYSQIVNDFQKGDIAEGYSVSREKKESFPLTVTSAQKNPTAFYLCASSRPTSIDTEAFFGQGTRLTVV.

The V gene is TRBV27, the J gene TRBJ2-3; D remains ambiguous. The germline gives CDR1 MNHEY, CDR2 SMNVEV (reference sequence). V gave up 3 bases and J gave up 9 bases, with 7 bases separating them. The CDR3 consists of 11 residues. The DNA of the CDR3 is TGTGCCAGCAGTTTTGGTGGCACGCAGTATTTT. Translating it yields CASSFGGTQYF.

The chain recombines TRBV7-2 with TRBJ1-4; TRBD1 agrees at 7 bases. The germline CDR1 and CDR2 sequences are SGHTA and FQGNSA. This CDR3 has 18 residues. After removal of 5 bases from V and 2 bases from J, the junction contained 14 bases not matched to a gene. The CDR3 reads CASSPLGARGWTNEKLFF. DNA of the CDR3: TGTGCCAGCAGCCCCCTTGGGGCCAGGGGGTGGACTAATGAAAAACTGTTTTTT.

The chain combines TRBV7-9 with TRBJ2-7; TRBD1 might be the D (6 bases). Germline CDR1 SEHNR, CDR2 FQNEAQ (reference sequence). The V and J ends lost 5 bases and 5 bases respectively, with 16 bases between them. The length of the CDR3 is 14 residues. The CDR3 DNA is TGTGCCAGCAGCCCGCACAGGGAGATCCACGAGCAGTACTTC. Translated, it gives CASSPHREIHEQYF.

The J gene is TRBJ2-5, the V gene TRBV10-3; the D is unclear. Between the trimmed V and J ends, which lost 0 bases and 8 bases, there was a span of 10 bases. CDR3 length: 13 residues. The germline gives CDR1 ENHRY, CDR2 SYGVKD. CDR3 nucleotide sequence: TGTGCCATCAGTGAGTCGGAAAGAGGCACCCAGTACTTC. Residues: CAISESERGTQYF.

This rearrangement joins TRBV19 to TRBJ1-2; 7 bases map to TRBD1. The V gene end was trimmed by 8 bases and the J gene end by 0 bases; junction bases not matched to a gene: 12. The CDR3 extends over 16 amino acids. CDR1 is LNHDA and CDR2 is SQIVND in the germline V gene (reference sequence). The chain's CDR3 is CASSNSGTEANYGYTF. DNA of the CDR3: TGTGCCAGTTCGAACTCCGGGACAGAAGCTAACTATGGCTACACCTTC.

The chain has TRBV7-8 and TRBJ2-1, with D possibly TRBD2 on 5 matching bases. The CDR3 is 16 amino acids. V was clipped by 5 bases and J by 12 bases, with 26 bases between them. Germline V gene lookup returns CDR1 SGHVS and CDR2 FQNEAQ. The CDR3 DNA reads TGTGCCAGCAGCCCGGCCAGAGGGATCCCTCGTATCGGGCAGTTCTTC. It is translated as CASSPARGIPRIGQFF.

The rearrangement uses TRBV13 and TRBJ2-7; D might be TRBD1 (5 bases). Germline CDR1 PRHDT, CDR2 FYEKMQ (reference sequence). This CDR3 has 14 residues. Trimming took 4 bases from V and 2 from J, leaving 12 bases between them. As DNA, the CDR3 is TGTGCCAGCAGCTCTCTGGCAGGGACCTACGAGCAGTACTTC. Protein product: CASSSLAGTYEQYF.

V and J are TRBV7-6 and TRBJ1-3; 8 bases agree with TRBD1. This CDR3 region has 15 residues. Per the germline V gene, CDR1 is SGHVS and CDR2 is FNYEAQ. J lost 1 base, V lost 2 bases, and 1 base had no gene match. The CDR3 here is CASSLQGASGNTIYF. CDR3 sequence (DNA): TGTGCCAGCAGCTTACAGGGGGCGTCTGGAAACACCATATATTTT.

The CDR3 nucleotides read TGTGCCAGCGGGCACCCCGTGGGCAATCAGCCCCAGCATTTT. Translated: CASGHPVGNQPQHF. The chain employs TRBV6-5 and TRBJ1-5; D not certain. Germline V gene sequence: CDR1 MNHEY, CDR2 SVGAGI. V was shortened by 8 bases and J by 2 bases, with 13 bases between the two germline ends. CDR3 size: 14 residues.

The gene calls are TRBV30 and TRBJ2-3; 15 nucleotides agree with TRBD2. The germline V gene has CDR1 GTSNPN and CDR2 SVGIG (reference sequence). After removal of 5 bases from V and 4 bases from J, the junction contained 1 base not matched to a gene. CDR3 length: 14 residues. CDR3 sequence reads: CAWGLAGGPDTQYF. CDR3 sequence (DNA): TGTGCCTGGGGACTAGCGGGGGGGCCAGATACGCAGTATTTT.

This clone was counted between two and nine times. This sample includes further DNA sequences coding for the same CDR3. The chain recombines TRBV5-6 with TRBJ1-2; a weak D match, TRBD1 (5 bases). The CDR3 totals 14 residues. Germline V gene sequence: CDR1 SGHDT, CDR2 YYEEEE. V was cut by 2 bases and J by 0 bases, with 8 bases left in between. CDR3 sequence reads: CASSFGQANYGYTF. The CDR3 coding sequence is TGTGCCAGCAGCTTCGGACAAGCTAACTATGGCTACACCTTC.

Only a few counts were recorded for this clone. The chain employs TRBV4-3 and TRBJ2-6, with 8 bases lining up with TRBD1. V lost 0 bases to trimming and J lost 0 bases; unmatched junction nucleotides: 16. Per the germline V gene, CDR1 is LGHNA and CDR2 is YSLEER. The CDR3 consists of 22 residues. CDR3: CASSQDALFRDRIFSGANVLTF. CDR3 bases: TGCGCCAGCAGCCAAGACGCCCTTTTTAGGGACAGGATATTCTCTGGGGCCAACGTCCTGACTTTC.

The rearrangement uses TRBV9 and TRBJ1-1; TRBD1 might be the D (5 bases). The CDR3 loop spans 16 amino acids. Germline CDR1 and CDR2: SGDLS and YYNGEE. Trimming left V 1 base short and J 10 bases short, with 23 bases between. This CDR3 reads CASSVQGSPQLGGAFF. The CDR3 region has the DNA TGTGCCAGCAGCGTACAGGGCTCGCCCCAGCTGGGGGGAGCTTTCTTT.

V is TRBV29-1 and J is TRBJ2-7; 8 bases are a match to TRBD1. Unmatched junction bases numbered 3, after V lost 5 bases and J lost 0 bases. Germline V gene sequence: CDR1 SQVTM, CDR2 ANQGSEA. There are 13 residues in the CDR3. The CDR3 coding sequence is TGCAGCGTTTCGGGACAGGCCTCCTACGAGCAGTACTTC. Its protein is CSVSGQASYEQYF.

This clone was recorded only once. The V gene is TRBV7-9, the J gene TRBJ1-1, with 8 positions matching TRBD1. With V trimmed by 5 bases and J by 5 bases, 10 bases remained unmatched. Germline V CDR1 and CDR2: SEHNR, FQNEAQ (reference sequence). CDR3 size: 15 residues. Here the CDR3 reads CASSPFDQGATEAFF. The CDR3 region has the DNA TGTGCCAGCAGCCCCTTCGACCAGGGGGCAACTGAAGCTTTCTTT.

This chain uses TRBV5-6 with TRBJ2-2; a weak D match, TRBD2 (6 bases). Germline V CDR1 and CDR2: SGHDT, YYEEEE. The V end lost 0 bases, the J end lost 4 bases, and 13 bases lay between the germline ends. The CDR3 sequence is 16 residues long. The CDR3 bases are TGTGCCAGCAGCTTGGACACCAACGGGGGCACCGGGGAGCTGTTTTTT. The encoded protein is CASSLDTNGGTGELFF. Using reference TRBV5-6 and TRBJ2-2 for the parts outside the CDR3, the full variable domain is DAGVTQSPTHLIKTRGQQVTLRCSPKSGHDTVSWYQQALGQGPQFIFQYYEEEERQRGNFPDRFSGHQFPNYSSELNVNALLLGDSALYLCASSLDTNGGTGELFFGEGSRLTVL.

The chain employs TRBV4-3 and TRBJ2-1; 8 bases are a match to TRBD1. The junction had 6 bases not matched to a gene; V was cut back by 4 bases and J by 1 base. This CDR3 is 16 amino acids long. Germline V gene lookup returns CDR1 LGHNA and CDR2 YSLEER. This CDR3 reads CASSRSTGGSYNEQFF. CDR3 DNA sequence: TGCGCCAGCAGCCGGTCAACAGGGGGGTCCTACAATGAGCAGTTCTTC.

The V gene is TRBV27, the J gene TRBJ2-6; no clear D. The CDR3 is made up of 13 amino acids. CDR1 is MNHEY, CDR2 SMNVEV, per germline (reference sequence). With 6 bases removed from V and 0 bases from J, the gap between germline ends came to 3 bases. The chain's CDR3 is CASSLSGANVLTF. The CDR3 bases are TGTGCCAGCAGCCTCTCTGGGGCCAACGTCCTGACTTTC.